One T cell receptor beta chain is described in this entry. This entry belongs to a study of blood T cell repertoires in COVID-19. Across the study: From T cells, B-cell-depleted T cells, or PBMCs came the material, which was cDNA or gDNA.

Clinical histories supplied by participants themselves formed the basis of cohort assignment. The V gene's germline CDR1 is SGHRS and CDR2 YFSETQ. The CDR3 runs 15 residues. V lost 0 bases to trimming and J lost 5 bases; unmatched junction nucleotides: 4. Method: immunoSEQ multiplex PCR; TCRdb's copy keeps in-frame clones and lacks some. The sample lists some 250,000 clones, 80% to 90% occurring once. The chain combines TRBV5-1 with TRBJ2-2; 7 bases agree with TRBD1. The TCR sequence derives from a man aged 35-49 years who had recovered from COVID-19. The sequenced sample consisted of PBMCs or T cells enriched from blood (not recorded which). The CDR3 reads CASSLGGQYTGELFF. The DNA for the CDR3 is TGCGCCAGCAGCTTGGGGGGACAGTATACCGGGGAGCTGTTTTTT.